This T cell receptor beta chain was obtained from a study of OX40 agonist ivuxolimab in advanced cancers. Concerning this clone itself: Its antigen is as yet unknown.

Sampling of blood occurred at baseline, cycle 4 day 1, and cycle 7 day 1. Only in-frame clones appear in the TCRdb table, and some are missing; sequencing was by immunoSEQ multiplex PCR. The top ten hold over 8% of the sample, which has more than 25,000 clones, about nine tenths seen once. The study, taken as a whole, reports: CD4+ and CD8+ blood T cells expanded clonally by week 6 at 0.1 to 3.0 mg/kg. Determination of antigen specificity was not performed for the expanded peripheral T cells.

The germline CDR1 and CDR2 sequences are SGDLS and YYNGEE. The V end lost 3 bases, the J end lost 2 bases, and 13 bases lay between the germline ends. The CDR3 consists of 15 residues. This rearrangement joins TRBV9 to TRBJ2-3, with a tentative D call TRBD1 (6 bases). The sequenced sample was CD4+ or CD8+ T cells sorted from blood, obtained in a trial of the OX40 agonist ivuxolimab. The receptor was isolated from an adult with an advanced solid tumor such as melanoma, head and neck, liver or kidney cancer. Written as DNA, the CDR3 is TGTGCCAGCAGCGAATACGGGACATCCACAGATACGCAGTATTTT. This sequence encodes CASSEYGTSTDTQYF.